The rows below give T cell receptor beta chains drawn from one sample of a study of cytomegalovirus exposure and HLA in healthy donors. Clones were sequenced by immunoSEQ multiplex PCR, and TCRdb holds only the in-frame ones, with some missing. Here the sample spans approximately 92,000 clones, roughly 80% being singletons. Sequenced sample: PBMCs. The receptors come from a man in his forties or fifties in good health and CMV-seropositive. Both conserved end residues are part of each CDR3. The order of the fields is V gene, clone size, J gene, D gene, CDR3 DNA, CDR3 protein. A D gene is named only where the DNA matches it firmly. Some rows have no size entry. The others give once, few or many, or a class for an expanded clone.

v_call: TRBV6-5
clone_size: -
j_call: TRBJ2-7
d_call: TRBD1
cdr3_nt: TGTGCCACCTTGAGGACAGGGAACTCCTACGAGCAGTACTTC
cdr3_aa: CATLRTGNSYEQYF

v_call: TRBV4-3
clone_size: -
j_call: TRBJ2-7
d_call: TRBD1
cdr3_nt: TGCGCCAGCAGCCACCGACAGGGCGACGAGCAGTACTTC
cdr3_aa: CASSHRQGDEQYF

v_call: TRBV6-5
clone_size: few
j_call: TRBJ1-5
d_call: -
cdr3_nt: TGTGCCAGCAGAAGGACAGTGACAAATCAGCCCCAGCATTTT
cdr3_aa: CASRRTVTNQPQHF

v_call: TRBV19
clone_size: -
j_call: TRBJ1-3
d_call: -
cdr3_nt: TGTGCCAGTAGTATTCTCGCAGGGGCTGGAAACACCATATATTTT
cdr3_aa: CASSILAGAGNTIYF

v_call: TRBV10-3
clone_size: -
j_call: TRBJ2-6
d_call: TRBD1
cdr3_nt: TGTGCCATCAGTTCGACAGGGACCTCTGGGGCCAACGTCCTGACTTTC
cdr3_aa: CAISSTGTSGANVLTF

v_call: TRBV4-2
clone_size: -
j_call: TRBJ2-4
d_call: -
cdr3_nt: TGTGCCAGCAGCCAAGCGGGGGACAGCAAAAACATTCAGTACTTC
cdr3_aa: CASSQAGDSKNIQYF

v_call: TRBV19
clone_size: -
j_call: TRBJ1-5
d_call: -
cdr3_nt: TGTGCCAGTAAGATAGGGGGGGGATGGGATAGCAATCAGCCCCAGCATTTT
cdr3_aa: CASKIGGGWDSNQPQHF

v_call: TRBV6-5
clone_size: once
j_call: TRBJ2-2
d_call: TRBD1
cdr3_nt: TGTGCCAGCAGTCGACAGGGGATGGGCACCGGGGAGCTGTTTTTT
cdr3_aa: CASSRQGMGTGELFF

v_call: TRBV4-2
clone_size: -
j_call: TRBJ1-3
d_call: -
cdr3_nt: TGTGCCAGCAGCCAAGATCAAGGCGGGACCGGAAACACCATATATTTT
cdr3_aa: CASSQDQGGTGNTIYF

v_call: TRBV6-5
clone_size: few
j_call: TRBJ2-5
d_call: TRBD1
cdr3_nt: TGTGCCAGCAGTACCCGGGACAGGGGGCAAGAGACCCAGTACTTC
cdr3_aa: CASSTRDRGQETQYF

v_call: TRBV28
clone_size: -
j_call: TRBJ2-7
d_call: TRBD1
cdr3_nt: TGTGCCAGCGTCGAATCCAGGGGGCAGGCTAGGGAGCAGTACTTC
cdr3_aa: CASVESRGQAREQYF

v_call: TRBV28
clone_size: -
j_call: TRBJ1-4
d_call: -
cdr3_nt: TGTGCCAGCAGTGAACGCGGTGAAAAACTGTTTTTT
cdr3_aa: CASSERGEKLFF

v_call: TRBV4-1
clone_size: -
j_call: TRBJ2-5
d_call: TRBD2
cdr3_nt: TGCGCCAGCAGCCCGGGAAGCGGGGGGTTCCAAGAGACCCAGTACTTC
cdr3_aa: CASSPGSGGFQETQYF

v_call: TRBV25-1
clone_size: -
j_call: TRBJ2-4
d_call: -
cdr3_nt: TGTGCCACCAGCGGAGATCTAGGCAAAAACATTCAGTACTTC
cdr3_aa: CATSGDLGKNIQYF

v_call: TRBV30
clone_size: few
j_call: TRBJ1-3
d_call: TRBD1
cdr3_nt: TGTGCCTGGAGTAAAGGGGGCGATGGAAACACCATATATTTT
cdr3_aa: CAWSKGGDGNTIYF

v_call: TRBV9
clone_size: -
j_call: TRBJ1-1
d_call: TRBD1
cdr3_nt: TGTGCCAGCAGCCCCATCGGACAGGGGAACACTGAAGCTTTCTTT
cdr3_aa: CASSPIGQGNTEAFF

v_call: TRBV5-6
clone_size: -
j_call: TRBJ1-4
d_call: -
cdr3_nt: TGTGCCAGCAGCTTAACAAATGAAAAACTGTTTTTT
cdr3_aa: CASSLTNEKLFF

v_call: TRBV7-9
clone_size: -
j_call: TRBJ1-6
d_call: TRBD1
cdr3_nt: TGTGCCAGCAGCTTAGGTACCTCAGGGGGCCGAGGGTCACCCCTCCACTTT
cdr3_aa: CASSLGTSGGRGSPLHF

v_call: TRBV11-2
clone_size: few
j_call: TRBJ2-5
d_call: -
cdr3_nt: TGTGCCAGCAGCCGCGGGCCGTCTAAGCACTTC
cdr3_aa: CASSRGPSKHF

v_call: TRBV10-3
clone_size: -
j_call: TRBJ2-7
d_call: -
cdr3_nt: TGTGCCAGCAGAAAGTTCTCCGACAGTTTCAAGGTCTACGAGCAGTACTTC
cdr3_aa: CASRKFSDSFKVYEQYF

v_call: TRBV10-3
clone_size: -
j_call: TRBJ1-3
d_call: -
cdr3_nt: TGTGCCACCAATAAGGACAGCGGTAACTCTGGAAACACCATATATTTT
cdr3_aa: CATNKDSGNSGNTIYF

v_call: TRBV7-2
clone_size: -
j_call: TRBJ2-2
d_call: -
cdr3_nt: TGTGCCAGCAGCCCTAACACCGGGGAGCTGTTTTTT
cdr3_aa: CASSPNTGELFF

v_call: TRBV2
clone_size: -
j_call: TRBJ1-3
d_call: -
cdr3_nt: TGTGCCAGCAGTGATTCGGGGGGGGCTGGAAACACCATATATTTT
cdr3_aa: CASSDSGGAGNTIYF

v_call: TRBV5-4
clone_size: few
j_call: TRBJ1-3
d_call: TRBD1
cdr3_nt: TGTGCCAGCAGCCCGGGGACAGTCAGCAACACCATATATTTT
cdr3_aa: CASSPGTVSNTIYF

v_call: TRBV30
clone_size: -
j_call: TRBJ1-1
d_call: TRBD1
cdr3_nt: TGTGCCTGTACACAGGGGGCCTGGAACACTGAAGCTTTCTTT
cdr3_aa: CACTQGAWNTEAFF

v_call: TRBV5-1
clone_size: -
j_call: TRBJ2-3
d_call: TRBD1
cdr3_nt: TGCGCCAGCGGGGGGACAGGGTACACAGATACGCAGTATTTT
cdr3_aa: CASGGTGYTDTQYF

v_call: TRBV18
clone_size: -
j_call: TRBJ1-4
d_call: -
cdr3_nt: TGTGCCAGCTCACGCTCCGGACAGACTAATGAAAAACTGTTTTTT
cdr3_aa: CASSRSGQTNEKLFF

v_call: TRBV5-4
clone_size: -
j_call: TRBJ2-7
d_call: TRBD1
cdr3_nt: TGTGCCAGCAGCTTGGTTCAGGGGGCGCGCGAGCAGTACTTC
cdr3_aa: CASSLVQGAREQYF

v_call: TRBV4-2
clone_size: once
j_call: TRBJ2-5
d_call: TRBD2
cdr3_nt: TGTGCCAGCAGCCAAGAAGGGACTAGCGGCATGGGGGAGACCCAGTACTTC
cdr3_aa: CASSQEGTSGMGETQYF

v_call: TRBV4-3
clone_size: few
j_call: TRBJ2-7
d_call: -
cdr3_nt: TGCGCCAGCAGCCAAGGGTCAGGGCTAGCCTACGAGCAGTACTTC
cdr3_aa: CASSQGSGLAYEQYF

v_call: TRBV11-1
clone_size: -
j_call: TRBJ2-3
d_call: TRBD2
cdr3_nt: TGTGCCAGCAGCCTAGGACTAGCGGGGGCCAGCACAGATACGCAGTATTTT
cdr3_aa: CASSLGLAGASTDTQYF

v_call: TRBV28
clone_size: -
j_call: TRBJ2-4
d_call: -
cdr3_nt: TGTGCCAGCAGTTTATCGACACTGCAAGGAAACATTCAGTACTTC
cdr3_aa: CASSLSTLQGNIQYF

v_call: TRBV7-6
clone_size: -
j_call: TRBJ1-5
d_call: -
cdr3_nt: TGTGCCAGCAGCCGTCTAGGAATCAATCAGCCCCAGCATTTT
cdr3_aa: CASSRLGINQPQHF

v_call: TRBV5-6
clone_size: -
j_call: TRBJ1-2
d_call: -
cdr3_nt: TGTGCCAGCAGCTCCTGGTGGGCCTATGGCTACACCTTC
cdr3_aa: CASSSWWAYGYTF

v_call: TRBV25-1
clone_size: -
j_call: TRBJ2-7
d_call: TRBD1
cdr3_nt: TGTGCCAGCAGTGGGGGACAGGGCCATTTCTACGAGCAGTACTTC
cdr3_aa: CASSGGQGHFYEQYF

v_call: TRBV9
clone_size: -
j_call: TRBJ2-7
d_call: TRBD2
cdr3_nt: TGTGCCAGCAGCGTAGATCTAGCGGCCTACGAGCAGTACTTC
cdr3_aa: CASSVDLAAYEQYF

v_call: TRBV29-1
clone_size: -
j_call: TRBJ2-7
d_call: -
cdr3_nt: TGCAGCGGAGGGGACAATTCCTACGAGCAGTACTTC
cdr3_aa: CSGGDNSYEQYF

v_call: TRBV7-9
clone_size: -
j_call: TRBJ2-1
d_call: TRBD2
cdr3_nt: TGTGCCAGCAGTAGATGGGCTAGCGGGGGGGCCCACAATGAGCAGTTCTTC
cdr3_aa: CASSRWASGGAHNEQFF

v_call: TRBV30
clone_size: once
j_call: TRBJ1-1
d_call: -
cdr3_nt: TGTGCCTGGAGTGTACAGGGACACACTGAAGCTTTCTTT
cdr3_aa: CAWSVQGHTEAFF

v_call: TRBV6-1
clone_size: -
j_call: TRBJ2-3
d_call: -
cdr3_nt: TGTGCCAGCAGTGGGGAGCTTGGGGATACGCAGTATTTT
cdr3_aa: CASSGELGDTQYF

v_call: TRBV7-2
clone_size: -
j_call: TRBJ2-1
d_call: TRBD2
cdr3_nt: TGTGCCAGCAGCTCAAGGGTTTGGGTAGCGGGACAAAACAATGAGCAGTTCTTC
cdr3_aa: CASSSRVWVAGQNNEQFF

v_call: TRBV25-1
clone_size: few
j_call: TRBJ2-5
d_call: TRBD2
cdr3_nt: TGTGCCAGCAGTGAATTCACTAGCGGGGCACAAGAGACCCAGTACTTC
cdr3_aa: CASSEFTSGAQETQYF

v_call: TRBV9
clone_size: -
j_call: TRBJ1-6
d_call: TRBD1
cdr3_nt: TGTGCCAGCAGCACACGGCCGGGACAGCCTAATTCACCCCTCCACTTT
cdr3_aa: CASSTRPGQPNSPLHF

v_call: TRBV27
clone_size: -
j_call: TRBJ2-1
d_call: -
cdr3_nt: TGTGCCAGCAGTGGCCCAAGCCTCTCCGCGGGGCCGAAACTCCCCTACAATGAGCAGTTCTTC
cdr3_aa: CASSGPSLSAGPKLPYNEQFF

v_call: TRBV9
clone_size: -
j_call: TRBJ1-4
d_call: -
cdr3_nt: TGTGCCAGCAGCGTAGCCGACAGGCCGGATGAAAAACTGTTTTTT
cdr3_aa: CASSVADRPDEKLFF

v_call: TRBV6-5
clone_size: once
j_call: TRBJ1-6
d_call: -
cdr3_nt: TGTGCCAGCAGACCGAGGCAAGATAATTCACCCCTCCACTTT
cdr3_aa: CASRPRQDNSPLHF

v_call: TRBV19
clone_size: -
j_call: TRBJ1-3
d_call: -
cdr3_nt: TGTGCCAGTACCGGCGGGGAGTCTGGAAACACCATATATTTT
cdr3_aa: CASTGGESGNTIYF

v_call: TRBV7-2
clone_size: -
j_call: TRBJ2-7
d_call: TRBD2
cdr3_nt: TGTGCCAGCAGCTTGTTAGCGGGGGGGCCCTACGAGCAGTACTTC
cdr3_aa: CASSLLAGGPYEQYF

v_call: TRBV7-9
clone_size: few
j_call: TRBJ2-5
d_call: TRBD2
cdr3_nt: TGTGCCAGCAGCGAGATGGGACTAGCAGGAGAGACCCAGTACTTC
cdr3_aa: CASSEMGLAGETQYF

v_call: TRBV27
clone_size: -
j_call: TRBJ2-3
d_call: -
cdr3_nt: TGTGCCAGCGTCGGAGTTACAGATACGCAGTATTTT
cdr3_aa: CASVGVTDTQYF

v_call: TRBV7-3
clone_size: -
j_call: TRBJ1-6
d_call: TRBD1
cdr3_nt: TGTGCCAGCAGCCCAACAGGGGCGGATAATTCACCCCTCAACTTT
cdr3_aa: CASSPTGADNSPLNF

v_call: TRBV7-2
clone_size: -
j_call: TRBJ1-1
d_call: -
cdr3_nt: TGTGCCAGCAGCTTAGCCGGGGTGAACACTGAAGCTTTCTTT
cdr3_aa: CASSLAGVNTEAFF

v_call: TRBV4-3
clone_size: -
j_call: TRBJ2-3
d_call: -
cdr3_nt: TGCGCCAGCAGCCAAGATTTAGAAACAGATACGCAGTATTTT
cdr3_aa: CASSQDLETDTQYF

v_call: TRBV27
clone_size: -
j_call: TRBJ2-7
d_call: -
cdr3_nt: TGTGCCAGCCACCCCGGGACACCCGACGAGCAGTACTTC
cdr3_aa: CASHPGTPDEQYF

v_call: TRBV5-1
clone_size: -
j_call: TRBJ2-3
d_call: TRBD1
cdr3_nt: TGCGCCAGCAGCAGGGGACAGAACACAGATACGCAGTATTTT
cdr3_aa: CASSRGQNTDTQYF